This TCR beta chain was recorded in a study of CD8+ T cells in alopecia areata. Study context: Patients in the treated group were given tofacitinib by mouth, 5 to 10 mg twice a day. The tofacitinib course ran for 6 to 18 months and was followed by 6 months off drug.

Points on this clone: Its specificity is unknown.

Alopecia areata patients provided lesional scalp punch biopsies and peripheral blood, both collected for the study. Per germline, CDR1 SGHAT and CDR2 FQNNGV. V shed 7 bases and J shed 7 bases, with 13 bases lying between them. The CDR3 consists of 12 residues. Study-wide results and caveats: Greater clonality was observed in lesional scalp samples, especially alopecia totalis/universalis, versus normal scalp.

As the sequencing template, cDNA was produced by extracting RNA and reverse transcribing it. This table comes from immunoSEQ multiplex PCR, and its TCRdb copy is limited to in-frame clones, with some not included. The top ten clones hold roughly 10% of a sample with approximately 180,000 clones, approximately 70% of them seen once. The sequencing here drew on CD8+ T cells sorted from blood, taken at week 0. The chain links TRBV11-2 to TRBJ1-2; D is undetermined. This clonotype was obtained from a human donor with alopecia areata. The CDR3: CASTPIGIGYTF. The CDR3 bases are TGTGCCAGCACCCCGATCGGGATTGGCTACACCTTC.